This T cell receptor (beta chain) originates from a study of blood T cell repertoires in COVID-19. For the study at large: Specimens from acute and convalescent COVID-19 originated in the United States, Italy and Spain. From T cells, B-cell-depleted T cells, or PBMCs came the material, which was cDNA or gDNA.

Authors' methods: Amplification of reference gene primers provided the estimated nucleated cell counts. Clones were sequenced by immunoSEQ multiplex PCR, and TCRdb holds only the in-frame ones, with some missing. V, J and clone size are taken as reported in that table, and D and trimming were inferred from the DNA itself. This sample carries about 24,000 clones, around 86% of them seen once, and the ten largest clones take 4.5% to 6.5%. The count of this clone is one. The sequence came from a man aged 50-59 years with active COVID-19. Sequenced material: peripheral blood.

CDR3 bases: TGTGCCAGCAGCGCCTGGACTAGCGGGGCTAATGAGCAGTTCTTC. This encodes CASSAWTSGANEQFF. The V and J genes are TRBV6-2 or TRBV6-3 and TRBJ2-1; 12 nucleotides match TRBD2. Germline V gene sequence: CDR1 MNHEY, CDR2 SVGEGT. Trimming took 6 bases from V and 7 from J; bases not matched to a gene: 7. There are 15 residues in the CDR3.